This entry concerns a single T cell receptor (beta chain). Its target is not known. The sample contains more than one DNA sequence encoding this CDR3. This sample stems from a study of shared clonotypes between healthy human individuals. Looked up from germline, CDR1 is SNHLY and CDR2 is FYNNEI. The CDR3 has 12 residues. With 4 bases removed from V and 0 bases from J, the gap between germline ends came to 4 bases. Points from the study as a whole: Donors were few, which limited the genetic and exposure-history diversity represented. Blood alone was sampled, and tissue repertoires likely differ. The generation probabilities recorded for non-shared clonotypes fell below those of clonotypes shared by all four donors.

The protocol was immunoSEQ multiplex PCR, while the TCRdb copy is restricted to in-frame clones and leaves out a portion. The sample includes roughly 1,500,000 clones, 95% to 99% of them seen just once. This chain links TRBV2 with TRBJ2-7; D gene unclear. This TCR was recovered from a man aged 25 to 45 in good health. Input material: naive CD4+ T cells sorted from blood. Subset in this sample: CD45RA+ positively selected. The CDR3 spells CASSADSYEQYF. In DNA form, the CDR3 reads TGTGCCAGCAGTGCAGACTCCTACGAGCAGTACTTC.